The 31 T cell receptor beta chains below come from one sample, sequenced in a study of T cell responses to AZD1222 COVID-19 vaccine. Only in-frame clones appear in the TCRdb table, and some are missing; sequencing was by immunoSEQ multiplex PCR. The sample lists 100,000 to 150,000 clones; around nine tenths were seen once. The starting material was peripheral blood, obtained on day 0 of AZD1222 vaccination. The receptors shown here come from an adult in good health.

The V gene is TRBV6-5, the J gene TRBJ2-5, with no clear D. CDR3 length equals 11 residues. In germline, CDR1 is MNHEY, CDR2 SVGAGI. V dropped 8 bases and J dropped 3 bases, with 7 bases sitting between them. Here the CDR3 DNA reads TGTGCCAGCGCCCAAAAAGAGACCCAGTACTTC. Its translation: CASAQKETQYF.

The gene calls are TRBV4-1 and TRBJ1-6, with a tentative D call TRBD1 (5 bases). CDR1 is MGHRA and CDR2 is YSYEKL in the germline V gene. The CDR3 extends over 18 amino acids. V was cut by 0 bases and J by 4 bases, with 16 bases left in between. CDR3 DNA sequence: TGCGCCAGCAGCCAAGATCCCCGCAGGGAGGGATATAATTCACCCCTCCACTTT. Residues: CASSQDPRREGYNSPLHF.

This sequence joins TRBV3-1 (or the pseudogene TRBV3-2) and TRBJ1-2; D remains ambiguous. Germline CDR1 LGHDT, CDR2 YNNKEL (reference sequence). V lost 0 bases and J 2 bases, leaving 7 bases between the germline ends. This CDR3 has 14 residues. CDR3 in amino acids: CASSQDHGNYGYTF. The CDR3 nucleotides are TGTGCCAGCAGCCAAGATCACGGCAACTATGGCTACACCTTC.

This clone was counted once. The V and J genes are TRBV12-3 or TRBV12-4 and TRBJ2-1, with D unresolved. The CDR3 sequence is 12 residues long. Trimming took off 5 bases at V and 9 bases at J, with 11 bases between the two ends. The CDR3 DNA is TGTGCCAGCAGTCCCGATAGTATTGAGCAGTTCTTC. Protein product: CASSPDSIEQFF.

This chain joins TRBV5-4 and TRBJ2-3, with D possibly being TRBD2 (5 bases). CDR1 and CDR2 from the germline V gene are SGHNT and YYREEE (reference sequence). This CDR3 contains 16 residues. Trimming took off 0 bases at V and 1 base at J, with 12 bases between the two ends. CDR3 coding DNA: TGTGCCAGCAGCTTGGGCGGGTCGTATGGCACAGATACGCAGTATTTT. Its protein product is CASSLGGSYGTDTQYF.

This clone was picked up one time. The chain is built from TRBV5-1 and TRBJ1-2; unclear D gene. V gave up 0 bases and J gave up 2 bases, with 8 bases separating them. CDR3 length: 14 residues. The germline V gene has CDR1 SGHRS and CDR2 YFSETQ. CDR3 amino acids: CASSLGPPNYGYTF. Here the CDR3 DNA reads TGCGCCAGCAGCTTGGGACCCCCCAACTATGGCTACACCTTC.

The chain combines TRBV11-3 with TRBJ1-2, with 7 bases identical to TRBD1. The CDR3 runs to 15 residues. Germline CDR1 and CDR2: SGHNT and YENEEA. V trimming: 5 bases; J trimming: 8 bases; junction bases outside the gene matches: 14. The CDR3 sequence: CASSERDRPFDGYTF. The DNA of the CDR3 is TGTGCCAGCAGCGAGAGGGACAGACCCTTTGACGGCTACACCTTC. Combining the CDR3 with reference TRBV11-3 and TRBJ1-2 gives the whole variable domain EAGVVQSPRYKIIEKKQPVAFWCNPISGHNTLYWYLQNLGQGPELLIRYENEEAVDDSQLPKDRFSAERLKGVDSTLKIQPAELGDSAVYLCASSERDRPFDGYTFGSGTRLTVV.

V usage is TRBV3-1 (or the pseudogene TRBV3-2) and J usage is TRBJ1-1; D is perhaps TRBD1 (5 bases). Trimming removed 6 bases from V and 7 bases from J, with 18 bases in between. This CDR3 region has 14 residues. Germline V lookup: CDR1 LGHDT, CDR2 YNNKEL (reference sequence). In DNA, the CDR3 is TGTGCCAGCAGACACCTTCAGGGCAAGGATGAAGCTTTCTTT. Translation: CASRHLQGKDEAFF.

This chain links TRBV7-2 with TRBJ1-1; D remains unclear. CDR3 size: 14 residues. Trimming shortened V by 5 bases and J by 1 base, and 11 bases separated the two germline ends. The germline gives CDR1 SGHTA, CDR2 FQGNSA. Written as DNA, the CDR3 is TGTGCCAGCAGCGCCACGTGGGGGAACACTGAAGCTTTCTTT. Its translation is CASSATWGNTEAFF. The whole variable domain, filled in from reference TRBV7-2 and TRBJ1-1, reads GAGVSQSPSNKVTEKGKDVELRCDPISGHTALYWYRQSLGQGLEFLIYFQGNSAPDKSGLPSDRFSAERTGGSVSTLTIQRTQQEDSAVYLCASSATWGNTEAFFGQGTRLTVV.

The chain has TRBV28 and TRBJ1-4, with D uncertain. The CDR3 contains 13 residues. Germline CDR1 is MDHEN and CDR2 is SYDVKM. V was clipped by 5 bases and J by 3 bases, with 7 bases between them. The CDR3 DNA sequence: TGTGCCAGCAGTCGAGCCTCTAATGAAAAACTGTTTTTT. Translated, it gives CASSRASNEKLFF.

The J gene is TRBJ1-3, the V gene TRBV4-1; 8 nucleotides agree with TRBD1. CDR1 is MGHRA, CDR2 YSYEKL, per germline. V lost 2 bases, J lost 2 bases, and 5 bases stayed unmatched. CDR3 length equals 16 residues. The CDR3, as DNA: TGCGCCAGCAGCCAAACTTCGACAGGGGCTGGAAACACCATATATTTT. This encodes CASSQTSTGAGNTIYF.

This chain uses TRBV30 with TRBJ1-6, with 9 bases aligning to TRBD1. The CDR3 extends over 14 amino acids. Germline V CDR1 and CDR2: GTSNPN, SVGIG (reference sequence). V trimming: 4 bases; J trimming: 10 bases; junction bases outside the gene matches: 8. The CDR3: CAWTKRTGESPLHF. The CDR3 DNA follows: TGTGCCTGGACCAAGAGGACAGGGGAATCACCCCTCCACTTT. Supplemented by reference TRBV30 and TRBJ1-6, the full variable domain reads SQTIHQWPATLVQPVGSPLSLECTVEGTSNPNLYWYRQAAGRGLQLLFYSVGIGQISSEVPQNLSASRPQDRQFILSSKKLLLSDSGFYLCAWTKRTGESPLHFGNGTRLTVT.

The chain recombines TRBV5-1 with TRBJ2-7; D possibly matches TRBD1 or TRBD2 (5 bases each). Germline CDR1 is SGHRS and CDR2 is YFSETQ. The CDR3 has 14 residues. V lost 4 bases and J 4 bases, leaving 15 bases between the germline ends. The CDR3 sequence: CASSGTSTSYEQYF. In nucleotides, the CDR3 is TGCGCCAGCAGCGGGACGAGCACCTCATACGAGCAGTACTTC.

The chain is built from TRBV11-2 and TRBJ2-7; D is undetermined. V was cut by 5 bases and J by 2 bases, with 13 bases left in between. This CDR3 is built from 14 residues. In germline, CDR1 is SGHAT, CDR2 FQNNGV. The CDR3 nucleotides are TGTGCCAGCAGCGCAACGAGAGGCCCCTACGAGCAGTACTTC. It is translated as CASSATRGPYEQYF.

This rearrangement joins TRBV10-3 to TRBJ1-1; a possible D gene is TRBD1 (5 bases). V lost 4 bases, J lost 3 bases, and 9 bases lay in between. The CDR3 totals 13 residues. Germline lookup yields CDR1 ENHRY and CDR2 SYGVKD. CDR3 loop: CAISGVGDTEAFF. The CDR3 DNA sequence: TGTGCCATCAGTGGAGTGGGGGACACTGAAGCTTTCTTT.

The chain couples TRBV7-9 to TRBJ1-4; D call uncertain. Germline V gene data show CDR1 as SEHNR and CDR2 as FQNEAQ (reference sequence). This CDR3 contains 12 residues. The V and J ends lost 5 bases and 4 bases respectively, with 5 bases between them. CDR3 nucleotide sequence: TGTGCCAGCAGCGTCAGTAATGAAAAACTGTTTTTT. Translation: CASSVSNEKLFF.

The chain links TRBV9 to TRBJ1-1, with D perhaps matching TRBD1 (6 bases). CDR1 is SGDLS and CDR2 is YYNGEE in the germline V gene. This CDR3 has 15 amino acids. V was clipped by 4 bases and J by 4 bases, with 17 bases between them. The CDR3 DNA sequence: TGTGCCAGCAGCTCGTTACAGGGTTTTGGCACTGAAGCTTTCTTT. Translated, it gives CASSSLQGFGTEAFF. The entire variable domain, with the rest obtained from reference TRBV9 and TRBJ1-1, is as follows: DSGVTQTPKHLITATGQRVTLRCSPRSGDLSVYWYQQSLDQGLQFLIQYYNGEERAKGNILERFSAQQFPDLHSELNLSSLELGDSALYFCASSSLQGFGTEAFFGQGTRLTVV.

The rearrangement joins TRBV7-9 to TRBJ2-1; 7 positions agree with TRBD1. Germline trimming cut 5 bases from V and 9 bases from J; bases unmatched to any gene: 13. This CDR3 is 15 amino acids long. CDR1 and CDR2 from the germline V gene are SEHNR and FQNEAQ (reference sequence). The CDR3 DNA is TGTGCCAGCAGCGTGTCCGGGACAGCCCTGCTTGAGCAGTTCTTC. Translation: CASSVSGTALLEQFF. Full variable domain (remainder filled in from reference TRBV7-9 and TRBJ2-1): DTGVSQNPRHKITKRGQNVTFRCDPISEHNRLYWYRQTLGQGPEFLTYFQNEAQLEKSRLLSDRFSAERPKGSFSTLEIQRTEQGDSAMYLCASSVSGTALLEQFFGPGTRLTVL.

In this sample, this clone turned up once. This rearrangement joins TRBV20-1 to TRBJ1-1, with no clear D. The V and J ends lost 4 bases and 11 bases respectively, with 14 bases between them. The CDR3 length is 11 residues. CDR1 is DFQATT and CDR2 is SNEGSKA in the germline V gene (reference sequence). Here the CDR3 DNA reads TGCAGTGCTACTTCGGTTGTAAAGGCTTTCTTT. Its protein product is CSATSVVKAFF.

The chain recombines TRBV18 with TRBJ2-1, with 8 bases identical to TRBD1. Germline V CDR1 and CDR2: KGHSH, LQKENI. V lost 3 bases to trimming and J lost 6 bases; unmatched junction nucleotides: 10. The CDR3 covers 16 residues. The CDR3 DNA sequence: TGTGCCAGCTCACCGGAGGACAGGGCGGCGGGCAATGAGCAGTTCTTC. It yields the protein CASSPEDRAAGNEQFF.

This chain joins TRBV29-1 and TRBJ2-5; 9 nucleotides match TRBD2. V dropped 3 bases and J dropped 3; count of bases not matched to a gene: 14. The length of the CDR3 is 17 residues. Germline CDR1 SQVTM, CDR2 ANQGSEA. For the CDR3, the DNA is TGCAGCGTTGACAGGGACCTTAGCGGGAGATCGGAAGAGACCCAGTACTTC. Its protein is CSVDRDLSGRSEETQYF.

The chain joins TRBV6-2 or TRBV6-3 to TRBJ1-1; D is possibly TRBD1 (5 bases). CDR1 is MNHEY and CDR2 is SVGEGT in the germline V gene. The ends were cut back, 2 bases at V and 1 base at J, with 14 bases in the middle. The CDR3 runs to 16 residues. The CDR3 reads CASSYRPWGTNTEAFF. CDR3 DNA sequence: TGTGCCAGCAGTTACCGTCCGTGGGGGACGAACACTGAAGCTTTCTTT.

This chain uses TRBV29-1 with TRBJ1-1; TRBD1 agrees at 9 bases. CDR1 SQVTM and CDR2 ANQGSEA come from the germline V gene. CDR3 length: 15 amino acids. CDR3 region: CSDFSYGTGITGAFF. Written as DNA, the CDR3 is TGCAGTGATTTCAGTTACGGGACAGGGATTACAGGGGCTTTCTTT.

J is TRBJ2-1 and V is TRBV29-1, with 12 positions matching TRBD2. Germline lookup yields CDR1 SQVTM and CDR2 ANQGSEA. Trimming cost V 7 bases and J 7 bases; bases outside gene matches: 8. The CDR3 sequence is 14 residues long. The CDR3 region is CSGTTSGRGNEQFF. CDR3 coding DNA: TGCAGCGGAACGACTAGCGGGAGAGGTAATGAGCAGTTCTTC.

This chain joins TRBV4-2 and TRBJ2-1; possible D gene TRBD1, 5 bases. The CDR3 loop spans 16 amino acids. Per the germline V gene, CDR1 is LGHNA and CDR2 is YNFKEQ. V dropped 0 bases and J dropped 8 bases, with 17 bases sitting between them. In DNA form, the CDR3 reads TGTGCCAGCAGCCAAGATCCGGACATAAGATACGATGAGCAGTTCTTC. Its translation: CASSQDPDIRYDEQFF.

The chain is built from TRBV7-9 and TRBJ2-2; D might be TRBD2 (7 bases). CDR1 and CDR2 from the germline V gene are SEHNR and FQNEAQ (reference sequence). Between the trimmed V and J ends, which lost 5 bases and 0 bases, there was a span of 13 bases. The CDR3 extends over 16 amino acids. In nucleotides, the CDR3 is TGTGCCAGCAGCCCCCGGGGGGCCGCGAACACCGGGGAGCTGTTTTTT. It codes for CASSPRGAANTGELFF.

The gene calls are TRBV5-1 and TRBJ1-2, with 10 nucleotides matching TRBD1. Losses at the gene ends were 0 bases for V and 7 bases for J; bases not matched to a gene: 3. This CDR3 spans 14 amino acids. Germline CDR1 is SGHRS and CDR2 is YFSETQ. CDR3 coding DNA: TGCGCCAGCAGCTTGGGACAGGGGGCCGGTGGCTACACCTTC. This gives the protein CASSLGQGAGGYTF.

The chain carries TRBV19 and TRBJ1-4; D gene uncertain. V lost 3 bases to trimming and J lost 5 bases, with 10 bases between them. The CDR3 consists of 14 residues. CDR1 LNHDA and CDR2 SQIVND come from the germline V gene (reference sequence). CDR3 amino acids: CASSIPRTNEKLFF. CDR3 bases: TGTGCCAGTAGTATCCCGAGGACGAATGAAAAACTGTTTTTT. Drawing the rest from reference TRBV19 and TRBJ1-4, the complete variable domain is DGGITQSPKYLFRKEGQNVTLSCEQNLNHDAMYWYRQDPGQGLRLIYYSQIVNDFQKGDIAEGYSVSREKKESFPLTVTSAQKNPTAFYLCASSIPRTNEKLFFGSGTQLSVL.

V usage is TRBV9 and J usage is TRBJ1-1; TRBD1 aligns across 7 bases. The CDR3 contains 15 residues. Germline V CDR1 and CDR2: SGDLS, YYNGEE. V was pared by 3 bases and J by 2 bases, with 7 bases of the junction left unmatched. The CDR3 DNA sequence: TGTGCCAGCAGCGCCAGACAGGGACTTAACACTGAAGCTTTCTTT. It is translated as CASSARQGLNTEAFF.

V gene TRBV11-3 combines with J gene TRBJ2-1, with D uncertain. CDR3 size: 15 residues. V lost 5 bases to trimming and J lost 1 base, with 12 bases between them. Germline CDR1 and CDR2: SGHNT and YENEEA. The CDR3 coding sequence is TGTGCCAGCAGCGGGCTAGAAGGGTCCTACAATGAGCAGTTCTTC. Encoded protein: CASSGLEGSYNEQFF.

V and J are TRBV27 and TRBJ2-3; maybe TRBD2 (5 bases). The germline gives CDR1 MNHEY, CDR2 SMNVEV (reference sequence). The CDR3 loop spans 14 amino acids. V lost 3 bases and J lost 3, with 10 bases in between. The CDR3 nucleotides read TGTGCCAGCAGTTTGAGTAGCGAGACAGATACGCAGTATTTT. It yields the protein CASSLSSETDTQYF.